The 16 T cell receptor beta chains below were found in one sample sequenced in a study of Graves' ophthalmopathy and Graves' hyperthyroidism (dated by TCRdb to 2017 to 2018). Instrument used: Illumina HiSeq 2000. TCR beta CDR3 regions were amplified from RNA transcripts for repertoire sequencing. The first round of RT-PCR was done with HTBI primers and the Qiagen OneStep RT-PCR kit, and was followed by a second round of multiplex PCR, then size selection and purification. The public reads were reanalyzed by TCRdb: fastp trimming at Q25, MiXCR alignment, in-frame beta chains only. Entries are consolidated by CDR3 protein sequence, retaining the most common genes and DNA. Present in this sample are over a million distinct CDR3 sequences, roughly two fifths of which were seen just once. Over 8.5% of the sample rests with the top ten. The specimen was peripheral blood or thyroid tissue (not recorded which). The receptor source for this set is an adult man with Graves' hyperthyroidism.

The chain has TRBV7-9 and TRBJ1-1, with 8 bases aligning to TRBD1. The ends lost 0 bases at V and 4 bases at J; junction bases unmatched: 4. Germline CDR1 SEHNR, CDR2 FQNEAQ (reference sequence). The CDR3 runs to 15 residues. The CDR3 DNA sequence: TGTGCCAGCAGCTTAGCCAGGGGGCGCGGCACTGAAGCTTTCTTT. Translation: CASSLARGRGTEAFF.

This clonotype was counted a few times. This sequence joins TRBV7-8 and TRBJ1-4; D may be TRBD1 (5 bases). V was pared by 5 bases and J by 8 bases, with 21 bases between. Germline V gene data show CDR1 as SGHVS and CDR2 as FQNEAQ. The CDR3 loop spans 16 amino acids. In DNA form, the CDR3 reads TGTGCCAGCAGCCTTAACGTCCCGGGACGCGTCGAAAAACTGTTTTTT. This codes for CASSLNVPGRVEKLFF.

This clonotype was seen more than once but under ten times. The CDR3 coding sequence is TGTGCCATCAGTGACGACGCAGGACAGGGAGATCAGCCCCAGCATTTT. It encodes CAISDDAGQGDQPQHF. V is TRBV10-3 and J is TRBJ1-5, with TRBD1 matching 8 bases. From germline, CDR1 is ENHRY and CDR2 SYGVKD. The CDR3 spans 16 residues. Trimming removed 3 bases from V and 5 bases from J; junction bases left unmatched: 9.

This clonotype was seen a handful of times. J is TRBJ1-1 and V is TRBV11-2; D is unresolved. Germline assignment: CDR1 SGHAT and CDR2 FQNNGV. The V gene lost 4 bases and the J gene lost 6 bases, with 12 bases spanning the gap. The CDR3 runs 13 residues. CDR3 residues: CASSSFNRAEAFF. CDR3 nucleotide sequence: TGTGCCAGCAGCTCGTTTAACAGAGCTGAAGCTTTCTTT.

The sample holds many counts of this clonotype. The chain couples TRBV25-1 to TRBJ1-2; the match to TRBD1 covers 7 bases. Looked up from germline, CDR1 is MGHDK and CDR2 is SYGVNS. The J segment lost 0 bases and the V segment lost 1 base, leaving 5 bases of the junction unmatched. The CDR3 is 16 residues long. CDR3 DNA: TGTGCCAGCAGTGAATTCGGGACAGAATCTAACTATGGCTACACCTTC. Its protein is CASSEFGTESNYGYTF.

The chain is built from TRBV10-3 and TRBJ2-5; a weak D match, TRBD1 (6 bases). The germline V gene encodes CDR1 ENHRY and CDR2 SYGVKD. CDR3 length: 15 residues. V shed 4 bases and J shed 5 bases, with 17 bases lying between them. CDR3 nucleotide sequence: TGTGCCATCAGTGGCAGGGGCCCCTGGAAGGAGACCCAGTACTTC. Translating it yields CAISGRGPWKETQYF.

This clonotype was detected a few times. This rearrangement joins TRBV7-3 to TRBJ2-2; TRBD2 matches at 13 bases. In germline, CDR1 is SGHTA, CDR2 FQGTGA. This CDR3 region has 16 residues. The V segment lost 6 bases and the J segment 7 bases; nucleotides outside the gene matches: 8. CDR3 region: CASSETSGRASGELFF. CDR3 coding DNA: TGTGCCAGCAGTGAAACTAGCGGGAGGGCCAGCGGGGAGCTGTTTTTT.

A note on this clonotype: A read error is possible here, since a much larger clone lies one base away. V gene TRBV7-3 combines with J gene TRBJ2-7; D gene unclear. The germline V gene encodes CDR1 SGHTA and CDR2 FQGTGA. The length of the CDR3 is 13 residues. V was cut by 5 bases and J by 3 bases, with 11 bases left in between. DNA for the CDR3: TGTGCCAGCAGCATGGGCGTAAACTACGAGCAGTACTTC. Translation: CASSMGVNYEQYF. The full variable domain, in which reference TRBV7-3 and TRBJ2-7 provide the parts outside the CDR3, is GAGVSQTPSNKVTEKGKYVELRCDPISGHTALYWYRQSLGQGPEFLIYFQGTGAADDSGLPNDRFFAVRPEGSVSTLKIQRTERGDSAVYLCASSMGVNYEQYFGPGTRLTVT.

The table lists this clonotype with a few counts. As DNA, the CDR3 is TGTGCCAGCTCAACCAACAGGGTGGTGGGTAATTCACCCCTCCACTTT. It codes for CASSTNRVVGNSPLHF. The gene calls are TRBV18 and TRBJ1-6, with a tentative D call TRBD1 (6 bases). This CDR3 is 16 amino acids long. CDR1 KGHSH and CDR2 LQKENI come from the germline V gene. V shed 5 bases and J shed 6 bases, with 17 bases lying between them.

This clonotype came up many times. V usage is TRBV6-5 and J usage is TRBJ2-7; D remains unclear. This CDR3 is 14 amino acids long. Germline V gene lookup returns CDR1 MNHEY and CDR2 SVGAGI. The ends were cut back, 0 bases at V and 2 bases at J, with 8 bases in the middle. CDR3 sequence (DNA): TGTGCCAGCAGTTACTCGGCGTCTACCTACGAGCAGTACTTC. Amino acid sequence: CASSYSASTYEQYF.

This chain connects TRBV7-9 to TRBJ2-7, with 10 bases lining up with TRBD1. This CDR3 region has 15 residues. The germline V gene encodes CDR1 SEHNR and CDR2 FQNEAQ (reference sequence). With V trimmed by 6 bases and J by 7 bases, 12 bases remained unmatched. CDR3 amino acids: CASSLSDRGLGEQYF. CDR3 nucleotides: TGTGCCAGCAGTTTATCAGACAGGGGGCTAGGGGAGCAGTACTTC.

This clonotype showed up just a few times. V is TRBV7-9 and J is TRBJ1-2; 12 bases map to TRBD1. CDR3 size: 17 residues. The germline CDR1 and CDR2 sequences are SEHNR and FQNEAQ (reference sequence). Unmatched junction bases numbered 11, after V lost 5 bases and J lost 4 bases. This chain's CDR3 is CASSPGQGAQWVYGYTF. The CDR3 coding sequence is TGTGCCAGCAGCCCGGGACAGGGGGCGCAGTGGGTCTATGGCTACACCTTC. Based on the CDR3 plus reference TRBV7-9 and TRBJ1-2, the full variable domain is DTGVSQNPRHKITKRGQNVTFRCDPISEHNRLYWYRQTLGQGPEFLTYFQNEAQLEKSRLLSDRFSAERPKGSFSTLEIQRTEQGDSAMYLCASSPGQGAQWVYGYTFGSGTRLTVV.

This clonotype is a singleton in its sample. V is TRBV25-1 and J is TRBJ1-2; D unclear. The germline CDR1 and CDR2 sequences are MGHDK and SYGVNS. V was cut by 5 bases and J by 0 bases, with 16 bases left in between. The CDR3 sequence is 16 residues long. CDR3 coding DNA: TGTGCCAGCAGTCTCCTGGGTCTCGATACTAACTATGGCTACACCTTC. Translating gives CASSLLGLDTNYGYTF.

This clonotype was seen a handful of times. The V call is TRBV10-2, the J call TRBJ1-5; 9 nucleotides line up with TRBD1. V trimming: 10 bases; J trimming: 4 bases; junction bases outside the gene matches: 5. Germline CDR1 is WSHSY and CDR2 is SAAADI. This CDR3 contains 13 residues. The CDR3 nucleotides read TGCGCCACAGGGACAGGGCTTAATCAGCCCCAGCATTTT. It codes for CATGTGLNQPQHF.

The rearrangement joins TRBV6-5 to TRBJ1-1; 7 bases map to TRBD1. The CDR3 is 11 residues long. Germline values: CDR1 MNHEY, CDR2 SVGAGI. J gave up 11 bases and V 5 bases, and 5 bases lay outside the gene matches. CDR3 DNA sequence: TGTGCCAGCAGTGACGACAGGGACGCTTTCTTT. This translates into CASSDDRDAFF.

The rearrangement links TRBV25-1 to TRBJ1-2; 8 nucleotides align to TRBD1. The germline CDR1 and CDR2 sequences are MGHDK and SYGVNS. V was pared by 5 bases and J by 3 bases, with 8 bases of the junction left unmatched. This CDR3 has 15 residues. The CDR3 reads CASSTPQGVYYGYTF. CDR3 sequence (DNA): TGTGCCAGCAGTACCCCACAGGGGGTCTACTATGGCTACACCTTC.